This record covers a single TCR beta chain. The antigen remains undetermined. The data are from a study of human T cells and chemical hapten exposure. General study points: TCRs at high frequency, those above 1 in 1000, did not change with DPC sensitization.

TCRdb fed the RACE reads into MiXCR, producing one record per CDR3 protein. Among more than 95,000 distinct CDR3 sequences listed, 9% to 14% were seen once. The CDR3 sequence is 14 residues long. The ends lost 7 bases at V and 3 bases at J; junction bases unmatched: 5. CDR1 and CDR2 from the germline V gene are SNHLY and FYNNEI. Time point noted: patch test 1, 2 weeks after DPC sensitization. Treatment noted: therapeutic diphenylcyclopropenone sensitization with weekly scalp DPC. The receptor was isolated from a woman in her forties or fifties with alopecia areata. Some clones in this sample may be carry-over from other donors' samples. Sequencing used whole blood, obtained in connection with sensitization to the hapten diphenylcyclopropenone (DPC). The rearrangement links TRBV2 to TRBJ1-1; 10 nucleotides match TRBD1. CDR3 protein: CASTHDRGHTEAFF. The CDR3 coding sequence is TGTGCCAGCACACATGACAGGGGGCACACTGAAGCTTTCTTT. The full variable domain, completed using reference TRBV2 and TRBJ1-1, is EPEVTQTPSHQVTQMGQEVILRCVPISNHLYFYWYRQILGQKVEFLVSFYNNEISEKSEIFDDQFSVERPDGSNFTLKIRSTKLEDSAMYFCASTHDRGHTEAFFGQGTRLTVV.